This T cell receptor (beta chain) came from a study of blood T cells in healthy people across ages. Overall study results and limits: Long-lived donors exceeded aged donors in naive CD4+ cells and diversity.

PBMCs numbering at least 6 million were isolated per sample. Losses at the gene ends were 5 bases for V and 4 bases for J; bases not matched to a gene: 6. The germline CDR1 and CDR2 sequences are SGHAT and FQNNGV. CDR3 length equals 14 residues. As for this clonotype: Its specificity is unknown.

Sample-barcoded 5' priming and a J-beta primer mix drove a second PCR of roughly 6 to 12 cycles. From the 5' RACE reads, TCRdb called clonotypes with MiXCR, one entry per CDR3 protein. Here the sample spans 500,000 to 700,000 distinct CDR3 sequences, under 30% being singletons. What was sequenced was blood. V gene TRBV11-2 combines with J gene TRBJ1-1; TRBD1 matches 8 bases. This sequence originates from a woman over 75 in good health. This CDR3 reads CASSRTGRFTEAFF. The CDR3 DNA reads as TGTGCCAGCAGCCGGACAGGGAGGTTCACTGAAGCTTTCTTT.